This T cell receptor (beta chain) was captured in a study of blood T cell repertoires in COVID-19. Study-wide background: Sources were T cells, B-cell-depleted T cells, or PBMCs; the material itself was cDNA or gDNA.

Original processing notes: Estimated nucleated cell counts came from reference gene primer amplification. Produced via immunoSEQ multiplex PCR; TCRdb's table is partial and in-frame only. Clone size and V and J calls were adopted from that table, with D and trimming inferred from the DNA. The table has 70,000 to 95,000 clones, about four fifths seen once. The specimen was peripheral blood. The receptor comes from a human donor in a cohort sampled during active COVID-19.

The CDR3 DNA is TGTGCCAGCAGAGTCCTAGGGACTAGGGCTGAAGCTTTCTTT. Its protein is CASRVLGTRAEAFF. The chain combines TRBV6-5 with TRBJ1-1; perhaps TRBD1 as D (5 bases). The CDR3 consists of 14 residues. Germline loops: CDR1 MNHEY, CDR2 SVGAGI. V lost 6 bases, J lost 6 bases, and 17 bases lay in between.